Ten or more counts support the clone carrying this T cell receptor (beta chain). The antigen remains undetermined. This CDR3 has 15 amino acids. Trimming cost V 5 bases and J 0 bases, with 11 bases left between them. The data derive from a study of human T cells and chemical hapten exposure. Overall study context: DPC at 0.01% went onto the upper back in patch tests, read at 6 days.

TCRdb fed the RACE reads into MiXCR, producing one record per CDR3 protein. The sample holds about 380,000 distinct CDR3 sequences, roughly 6% seen once. Study findings and constraints: No shift was seen in TCRs above 1 in 1000 frequency with DPC sensitization.

Sample time point: patch test 2, 6 weeks after DPC sensitization. Treatment reported: therapeutic diphenylcyclopropenone sensitization with weekly scalp DPC. Prior to application of each patch test, blood was drawn. This sequence joins TRBV12-3 or TRBV12-4 and TRBJ1-5; TRBD1 is a possible D gene (5 bases). The sample consisted of whole blood, taken in connection with sensitization to the hapten diphenylcyclopropenone (DPC). The TCR sequence derives from a young woman with alopecia areata. Some clones in this sample may be carry-over from other donors' samples. The CDR3, as DNA: TGTGCCAGCAGTCTGGACACTTATAGCAATCAGCCCCAGCATTTT. Translated: CASSLDTYSNQPQHF.